The 6 T cell receptor beta chains presented below share a single source sample, sequenced in a study of shared clonotypes between healthy human individuals. Profiling relied on immunoSEQ multiplex PCR, and the TCRdb table lists in-frame clones only, not all of them. The data show about a million clones, about 80% seen once. The sequenced sample was memory CD4+ T cells sorted from blood. Subset meaning: CD45RA-negative fraction. All receptors come from a man younger than 35 in good health.

The genes are TRBV6-1 and TRBJ2-2; D possibly corresponds to TRBD1 (6 bases). The V end was cut by 6 bases, the J end by 1 base, with 12 bases between. The germline gives CDR1 MNHNS, CDR2 SASEGT. The CDR3 extends over 15 amino acids. The CDR3 protein is CASRGDTGNTGELFF. The CDR3 DNA reads as TGTGCCAGCAGGGGGGACACCGGGAACACCGGGGAGCTGTTTTTT.

The J gene is TRBJ1-2, the V gene TRBV20-1; D is ambiguous. The CDR3 extends over 10 amino acids. Germline V gene data show CDR1 as DFQATT and CDR2 as SNEGSKA (reference sequence). Trimming took 3 bases from V and 6 from J, leaving 5 bases between them. In DNA, the CDR3 is TGCAGTGCTAGCTTTGATGGCTACACCTTC. Encoded protein: CSASFDGYTF.

The chain has TRBV5-5 and TRBJ1-5; D not resolved. Germline CDR1 and CDR2: SGHKS and YYEKEE (reference sequence). V was pared by 4 bases and J by 1 base, with 12 bases between. This CDR3 contains 15 residues. CDR3 loop: CASSPVGGSNQPQHF. The CDR3 DNA reads TGTGCCAGCAGCCCGGTAGGAGGGAGCAATCAGCCCCAGCATTTT.

This clone was detected only once. V gene TRBV2 combines with J gene TRBJ2-3; D unresolved. Per germline, CDR1 SNHLY and CDR2 FYNNEI. The CDR3 is 14 residues long. V lost 1 base, J lost 0 bases, and 5 bases lay in between. The CDR3 region has the DNA TGTGCCAGCAGTGAAGACAGAAGCACAGATACGCAGTATTTT. It yields the protein CASSEDRSTDTQYF.

The genes are TRBV5-1 and TRBJ2-3; 13 positions agree with TRBD2. CDR3 size: 16 residues. With 0 bases clipped from V and 3 bases from J, the junction kept 1 base outside the gene matches. CDR1 is SGHRS and CDR2 is YFSETQ in the germline V gene. The CDR3 DNA sequence: TGCGCCAGCAGCTTGGCGACTAGCGGGGGGACAGATACGCAGTATTTT. The encoded protein is CASSLATSGGTDTQYF.

This chain connects TRBV19 to TRBJ2-2, with D possibly being TRBD2 (6 bases). Germline V gene data show CDR1 as LNHDA and CDR2 as SQIVND (reference sequence). The CDR3 is 13 amino acids. V gave up 6 bases and J gave up 2 bases, with 7 bases separating them. CDR3 loop: CASSGTNTGELFF. As DNA, the CDR3 is TGTGCCAGTAGCGGGACTAACACCGGGGAGCTGTTTTTT.